Included here is one TCR beta chain sequence, with context. No antigen is known for it. The V gene's germline CDR1 is LNHNV and CDR2 YYDKDF (reference sequence). CDR3 length: 15 amino acids. V was clipped by 0 bases and J by 2 bases, with 11 bases between them. This sample was included in a study of shared clonotypes between healthy human individuals. At the level of the study: Sampling drew on donors who were two women and three men aged 18 to 49. Overall study findings and caveats: Only blood underwent sampling, and tissue repertoires likely differ. What rarefaction showed was incomplete sorted-subset sequencing despite large depth.

Per the study methods: ImmunoSEQ sequences covered only the junction and lacked quality scores; filtering therefore differed. Sequencing used immunoSEQ multiplex PCR; TCRdb keeps in-frame clones, though not all of them. The V and J calls and clone size are taken from that table; D and trimming were inferred from the DNA. The data contain approximately 2.1 million clones, 80% to 95% of them seen just once; the ten biggest clones take up under 0.45%. Sample: naive CD4+ T cells from PBMCs. Subset: CD45RA+ positively selected. This clonotype was sampled from a man between 18 and 29 years old in good health. Some clones in this sample may be carry-over from other donors' samples. This rearrangement joins TRBV15 to TRBJ2-7; D remains ambiguous. CDR3 residues: CATSRDSGLTYEQYF. CDR3 sequence (DNA): TGTGCCACCAGCAGAGATTCGGGCCTCACCTACGAGCAGTACTTC.